The T cell receptor beta chain described here comes from a study of CD8+ T cells in alopecia areata. The study, taken as a whole, reports: Scalp samples also yield sequences from resident alphabeta T cells of normal skin. Among the 100 top clones, expanded CD8+ clones, like scalp clonality, were significantly decreased by tofacitinib.

RNA was extracted and reverse transcribed into cDNA as the sequencing template. Only in-frame clones appear in the TCRdb table, and some are missing; sequencing was by immunoSEQ multiplex PCR. There are thousands of clones in the sample; under 80% occur only once, and less than 7% lies in the top ten. V lost 4 bases, J lost 0 bases, and 9 bases lay in between. The CDR3 contains 14 residues. CDR1 is MNHNS, CDR2 SASEGT, per germline. The sample holds one count of this clone. Its antigen remains unknown. Sample treatment: oral pan-JAK inhibitor, 5-10 mg twice daily. Obtained from alopecia areata patients were lesional scalp punch biopsies along with peripheral blood.

The source of this sequence is a human donor with alopecia areata. This rearrangement joins TRBV6-1 to TRBJ1-1; D gene ambiguous. The material sequenced was skin, taken at week 24, from a patient treated with tofacitinib. CDR3 residues: CASSVIAMNTEAFF. CDR3 sequence (DNA): TGTGCCAGCAGTGTAATAGCCATGAACACTGAAGCTTTCTTT.